There are many counts of the clone carrying this TCR beta chain. This entry comes from a study of T cells in Graves' hyperthyroidism and ophthalmopathy. Trimming removed 4 bases from V and 5 bases from J; junction bases left unmatched: 13. This CDR3 spans 17 amino acids. If no ophthalmopathy progression occurred within 18 months, Graves' hyperthyroidism was stable. TCR beta CDR3 region amplification was performed from RNA transcripts. TCR CDR3 underwent first-round RT-PCR with the HTBI primer set. TCRdb analysed the multiplex PCR reads with MiXCR anew, one entry per CDR3 protein. The table lists some 720,000 distinct CDR3 sequences, less than 20% of them singletons, with about 8.4% in the top ten.

The genes are TRBV12-3 or TRBV12-4 and TRBJ2-7; 11 bases map to TRBD2. The sample comprised blood. The sequence came from a man in his late teens or twenties with Graves' hyperthyroidism. CDR3 sequence (DNA): TGTGCCAGCAGTTCTTTGGGCCGACTAGCGGGATGGAACGAGCAGTACTTC. Its translation: CASSSLGRLAGWNEQYF.